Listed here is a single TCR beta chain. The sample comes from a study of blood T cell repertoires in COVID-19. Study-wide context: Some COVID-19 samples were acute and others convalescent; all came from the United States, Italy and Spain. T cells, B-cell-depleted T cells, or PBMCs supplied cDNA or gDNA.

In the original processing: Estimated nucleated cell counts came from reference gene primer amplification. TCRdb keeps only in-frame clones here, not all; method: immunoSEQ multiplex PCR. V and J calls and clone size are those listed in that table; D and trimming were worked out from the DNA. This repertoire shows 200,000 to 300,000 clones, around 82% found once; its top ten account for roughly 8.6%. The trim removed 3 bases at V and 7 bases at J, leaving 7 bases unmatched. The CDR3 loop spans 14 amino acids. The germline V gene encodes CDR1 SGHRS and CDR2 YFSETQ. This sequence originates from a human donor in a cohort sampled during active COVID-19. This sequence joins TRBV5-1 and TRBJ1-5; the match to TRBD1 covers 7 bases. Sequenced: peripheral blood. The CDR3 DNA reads TGCGCCAGCAGCTCCGGACAGGTGGGCCAGCCCCAGCATTTT. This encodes CASSSGQVGQPQHF.